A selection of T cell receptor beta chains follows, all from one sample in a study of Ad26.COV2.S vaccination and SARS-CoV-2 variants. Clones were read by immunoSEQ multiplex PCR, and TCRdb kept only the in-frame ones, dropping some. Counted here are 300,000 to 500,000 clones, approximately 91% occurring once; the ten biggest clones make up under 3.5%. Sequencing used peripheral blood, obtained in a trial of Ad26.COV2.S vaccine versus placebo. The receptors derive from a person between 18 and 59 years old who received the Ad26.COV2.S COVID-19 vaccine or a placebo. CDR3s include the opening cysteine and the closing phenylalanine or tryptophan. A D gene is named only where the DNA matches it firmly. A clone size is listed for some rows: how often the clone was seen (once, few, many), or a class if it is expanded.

DNA: TGTGCCAGTAGTATACGGCGGGGAGGGACCATTAGCACAGATACGCAGTATTTT
CDR3: CASSIRRGGTISTDTQYF
V: TRBV19
size: .
J: TRBJ2-3
D: TRBD2

DNA: TGTGCCAGCAGCCCTATCCAGTACGAGCAGTACTTC
CDR3: CASSPIQYEQYF
V: TRBV11-2
size: .
J: TRBJ2-7
D: .

DNA: TGTGCCAGCAGTTCCCCAGGGACCCGCGAGCAGTACTTC
CDR3: CASSSPGTREQYF
V: TRBV6-5
size: once
J: TRBJ2-7
D: .

DNA: TGTGCCAGCAGCTTGGTCAACTCTGGGGCCAACGTCCTGACTTTC
CDR3: CASSLVNSGANVLTF
V: TRBV5-5
size: once
J: TRBJ2-6
D: .

DNA: TGCGCCAGCAGCCAAGATAGGGGACTGGGCACAGATACGCAGTATTTT
CDR3: CASSQDRGLGTDTQYF
V: TRBV4-3
size: .
J: TRBJ2-3
D: .

DNA: TGTGCCAGCAGCGCGCAGTACTACGAGGAGCAGTACTTC
CDR3: CASSAQYYEEQYF
V: TRBV7-2
size: .
J: TRBJ2-7
D: .

DNA: TGTGCCAGCAGCCCCAGGGTCGGGCAGGGAATGAGTGGCTACACCTTC
CDR3: CASSPRVGQGMSGYTF
V: TRBV5-4
size: .
J: TRBJ1-2
D: .

DNA: TGTGCCAGCAGCCTGGATGTGGGACGGACTGAAAAACTGTTTTTT
CDR3: CASSLDVGRTEKLFF
V: TRBV9
size: .
J: TRBJ1-4
D: .

DNA: TGTGCCAGCAGAAGGGGTAGTGGCACAGATACGCAGTATTTT
CDR3: CASRRGSGTDTQYF
V: TRBV27
size: .
J: TRBJ2-3
D: .

DNA: TGTGCCAGCAGTTTAGGGAGGGGCCCGAACACCGGGGAGCTGTTTTTT
CDR3: CASSLGRGPNTGELFF
V: TRBV27
size: .
J: TRBJ2-2
D: TRBD2

DNA: TGTGCCAGCAGTTACGACAGGGGCGGGACCGGGGAGCTGTTTTTT
CDR3: CASSYDRGGTGELFF
V: TRBV6-5
size: .
J: TRBJ2-2
D: TRBD1